Each of the 21 T cell receptor beta chains below was sequenced from the same sample in a study of glioma-infiltrating T cells after dendritic cell vaccination. Repertoires were generated with immunoSEQ multiplex PCR, while TCRdb's copy carries only in-frame clones and drops some. The sample shows around 73,000 clones, roughly four fifths of them seen only once. The input for sequencing was blood, taken before dendritic cell vaccination. The receptors were sampled from a human donor with glioblastoma.

The chain uses TRBV30 and TRBJ1-3, with D possibly TRBD1 on 5 matching bases. This CDR3 spans 13 amino acids. V was cut by 2 bases and J by 9 bases, with 14 bases left in between. Germline V gene sequence: CDR1 GTSNPN, CDR2 SVGIG (reference sequence). CDR3 in DNA: TGTGCCTGGAGTAAAACCGGGGGGGGCACCATATATTTT. Its protein is CAWSKTGGGTIYF.

Here the CDR3 reads CASSQWERETFYNEQFF. Here the CDR3 DNA reads TGCGCCAGCAGCCAATGGGAACGGGAGACCTTCTACAATGAGCAGTTCTTC. The chain carries TRBV4-1 and TRBJ2-1; TRBD2 might be the D (6 bases). The V end was cut by 2 bases, the J end by 3 bases, with 17 bases between. The CDR3 is 17 amino acids. CDR1 is MGHRA and CDR2 is YSYEKL in the germline V gene.

This chain links TRBV7-9 with TRBJ2-5, with a possible D match to TRBD1 (5 bases). The CDR3 runs 12 residues. CDR1 is SEHNR, CDR2 FQNEAQ, per germline (reference sequence). The V and J ends lost 8 bases and 5 bases respectively, with 12 bases between them. CDR3 sequence: CASGASMETQYF. CDR3 coding DNA: TGTGCCAGCGGGGCAAGTATGGAGACCCAGTACTTC. Variable domain in full (rest from reference TRBV7-9 and TRBJ2-5): DTGVSQNPRHKITKRGQNVTFRCDPISEHNRLYWYRQTLGQGPEFLTYFQNEAQLEKSRLLSDRFSAERPKGSFSTLEIQRTEQGDSAMYLCASGASMETQYFGPGTRLLVL.

The chain has TRBV15 and TRBJ1-5; TRBD1 is a possible D gene (5 bases). The CDR3 sequence is 14 residues long. V lost 3 bases to trimming and J lost 11 bases, with 17 bases between them. CDR1 and CDR2 from the germline V gene are LNHNV and YYDKDF (reference sequence). CDR3 in amino acids: CATSRDRGGEAQHF. CDR3 DNA: TGTGCCACCAGCAGGGACCGGGGGGGGGAGGCCCAGCATTTT.

This chain links TRBV9 with TRBJ1-1; 10 positions match TRBD1. V dropped 1 base and J dropped 4; count of bases not matched to a gene: 1. This CDR3 is 14 amino acids long. Germline V CDR1 and CDR2: SGDLS, YYNGEE. The CDR3 loop is CASSVRTGGTEAFF. The CDR3 DNA follows: TGTGCCAGCAGCGTACGGACAGGGGGCACTGAAGCTTTCTTT.

This clone was picked up one time. This rearrangement joins TRBV7-9 to TRBJ1-3, with D maybe TRBD1 (6 bases). The germline V gene has CDR1 SEHNR and CDR2 FQNEAQ (reference sequence). This CDR3 region has 14 residues. The ends were cut back, 5 bases at V and 3 bases at J, with 11 bases in the middle. For the CDR3, the DNA is TGTGCCAGCAGCCCCGGACAGATTGGAAACACCATATATTTT. Its protein product is CASSPGQIGNTIYF.

The chain joins TRBV6-5 to TRBJ1-6, with D perhaps TRBD1 (6 bases). Trimming removed 6 bases at V and 6 bases at J, with 12 bases between. There are 14 residues in the CDR3. Germline CDR1 and CDR2: MNHEY and SVGAGI. This chain's CDR3 is CASRIQGINSPLHF. The CDR3 bases are TGTGCCAGCAGGATCCAGGGGATTAATTCACCCCTCCACTTT.

V gene TRBV9 combines with J gene TRBJ2-5, with 12 bases fitting TRBD2. The germline V gene encodes CDR1 SGDLS and CDR2 YYNGEE. The CDR3 consists of 15 residues. The ends lost 2 bases at V and 2 bases at J; junction bases unmatched: 1. The CDR3 protein is CASSVGTSGQETQYF. The CDR3 DNA is TGTGCCAGCAGCGTGGGGACTAGCGGGCAAGAGACCCAGTACTTC.

The chain recombines TRBV5-1 with TRBJ2-7; 9 bases are shared with TRBD2. Unmatched junction bases numbered 2, after V lost 1 base and J lost 0 bases. CDR3 length: 15 residues. Germline values: CDR1 SGHRS, CDR2 YFSETQ. The CDR3 is CASSLLAGSSYEQYF. The CDR3 nucleotides read TGCGCCAGCAGCTTGCTAGCGGGGAGCTCCTACGAGCAGTACTTC.

This chain connects TRBV5-1 to TRBJ2-1; TRBD1 might be the D (6 bases). V lost 0 bases to trimming and J lost 0 bases, with 13 bases between them. The CDR3 loop spans 17 amino acids. Looked up from germline, CDR1 is SGHRS and CDR2 is YFSETQ. The CDR3 DNA reads as TGCGCCAGCAGCTTGGTTCTAACAGGGACCTCCTACAATGAGCAGTTCTTC. Protein product: CASSLVLTGTSYNEQFF.

The V call is TRBV27, the J call TRBJ2-5; D possibly corresponds to TRBD1 (6 bases). CDR1 and CDR2 (germline): MNHEY, SMNVEV (reference sequence). V gave up 5 bases and J gave up 3 bases, with 10 bases separating them. The CDR3 length is 13 residues. The CDR3, as DNA: TGTGCCAGCAGTCCTTGGACAGAAGAGACCCAGTACTTC. The encoded protein is CASSPWTEETQYF.

The CDR3 DNA follows: TGTGCCAGCAGCTTAACCACGCTCGAGGGGGCATATACGCAGTATTTT. It codes for CASSLTTLEGAYTQYF. This chain joins TRBV7-9 and TRBJ2-3; 7 bases are shared with TRBD1. CDR1 and CDR2 (germline): SEHNR, FQNEAQ (reference sequence). Trimming at V came to 2 bases and at J to 7 bases, leaving 12 bases not matched to a gene. The CDR3 spans 16 residues.

The rearrangement joins TRBV19 to TRBJ1-1, with D unclear. Trimming pared 7 bases from V and 6 bases from J, leaving 15 bases between. This CDR3 is 13 amino acids long. The germline gives CDR1 LNHDA, CDR2 SQIVND (reference sequence). The CDR3 spells CASIRVGFAEAFF. In DNA, the CDR3 is TGTGCCAGTATCCGCGTCGGGTTCGCTGAAGCTTTCTTT.

The chain has TRBV5-1 and TRBJ2-2, with TRBD1 matching 8 bases. Germline V gene sequence: CDR1 SGHRS, CDR2 YFSETQ. V shed 4 bases and J 4 bases; nucleotides not matched to a gene: 9. The CDR3 length is 16 residues. CDR3 loop: CASSLRQGLVTGELFF. The CDR3 region has the DNA TGCGCCAGCAGCCTGCGACAGGGGTTGGTCACCGGGGAGCTGTTTTTT.

The rearrangement joins TRBV5-1 to TRBJ1-1, with 7 bases matching TRBD1. CDR1 SGHRS and CDR2 YFSETQ come from the germline V gene. The J segment lost 1 base and the V segment lost 6 bases, leaving 6 bases of the junction unmatched. The CDR3 extends over 14 amino acids. CDR3 residues: CASNRGLQNTEAFF. As DNA, the CDR3 is TGCGCCAGCAACAGGGGTCTTCAGAACACTGAAGCTTTCTTT.

The chain joins TRBV2 to TRBJ1-5, with a weak D call TRBD1 (5 bases). The V and J ends lost 2 bases and 2 bases respectively, with 7 bases between them. The CDR3 runs to 14 residues. Germline lookup yields CDR1 SNHLY and CDR2 FYNNEI. The CDR3 nucleotides are TGTGCCAGCAGTGAAATGACAGGCAATCAGCCCCAGCATTTT. Its protein product is CASSEMTGNQPQHF.

The chain combines TRBV19 with TRBJ2-2, with 7 nucleotides matching TRBD2. V dropped 7 bases and J dropped 1; count of bases not matched to a gene: 9. The CDR3 sequence is 16 residues long. Germline V lookup: CDR1 LNHDA, CDR2 SQIVND (reference sequence). The chain's CDR3 is CASTEWASGNTGELFF. CDR3 nucleotide sequence: TGTGCCAGTACGGAGTGGGCTAGCGGGAACACCGGGGAGCTGTTTTTT. The full variable domain, rest sourced from reference TRBV19 and TRBJ2-2, is DGGITQSPKYLFRKEGQNVTLSCEQNLNHDAMYWYRQDPGQGLRLIYYSQIVNDFQKGDIAEGYSVSREKKESFPLTVTSAQKNPTAFYLCASTEWASGNTGELFFGEGSRLTVL.

V and J are TRBV7-8 and TRBJ1-3; D is ambiguous. Deletions cut 6 bases from V and 3 bases from J, with 12 bases between. The CDR3 spans 14 residues. The germline V gene has CDR1 SGHVS and CDR2 FQNEAQ. The chain's CDR3 is CASRTGSYGNTIYF. The CDR3 DNA reads TGTGCCAGCAGGACTGGGTCCTATGGAAACACCATATATTTT.

This clone was recorded many times. This chain uses TRBV25-1 with TRBJ1-2; D not resolved. From germline, CDR1 is MGHDK and CDR2 SYGVNS. V lost 4 bases to trimming and J lost 8 bases, with 14 bases between them. This CDR3 is 13 amino acids long. CDR3 in DNA: TGTGCCAGCAGTGGTAGTAAGCGTATGGGCTACACCTTC. Its protein product is CASSGSKRMGYTF.

The rearrangement uses TRBV5-4 and TRBJ2-7; 7 bases map to TRBD1. The V gene end was trimmed by 4 bases and the J gene end by 0 bases; junction bases not matched to a gene: 10. Germline V gene sequence: CDR1 SGHNT, CDR2 YYREEE (reference sequence). This CDR3 contains 16 residues. The CDR3 here is CASSQYTGEDSYEQYF. The CDR3 DNA follows: TGTGCCAGCAGCCAGTATACAGGGGAAGACTCCTACGAGCAGTACTTC.

The CDR3 DNA is TGTGCCAGCAGCTTCACCAGCGGGGTTTACAATGAGCAGTTCTTC. Translation: CASSFTSGVYNEQFF. The chain uses TRBV11-2 and TRBJ2-1, with 7 bases lining up with TRBD2. V shed 3 bases and J 4 bases; nucleotides not matched to a gene: 6. Per the germline V gene, CDR1 is SGHAT and CDR2 is FQNNGV. CDR3 length equals 15 residues.